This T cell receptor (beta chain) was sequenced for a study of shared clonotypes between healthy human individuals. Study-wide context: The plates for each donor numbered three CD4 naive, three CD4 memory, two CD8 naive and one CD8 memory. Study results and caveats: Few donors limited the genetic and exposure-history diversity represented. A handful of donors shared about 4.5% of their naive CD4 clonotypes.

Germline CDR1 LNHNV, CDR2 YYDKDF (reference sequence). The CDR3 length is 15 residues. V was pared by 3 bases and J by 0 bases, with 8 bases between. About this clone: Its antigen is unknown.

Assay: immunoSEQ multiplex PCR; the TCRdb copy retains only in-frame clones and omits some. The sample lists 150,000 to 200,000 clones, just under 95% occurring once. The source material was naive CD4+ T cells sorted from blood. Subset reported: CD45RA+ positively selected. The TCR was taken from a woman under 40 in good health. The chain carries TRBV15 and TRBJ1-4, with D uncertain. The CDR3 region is CATSSSPATNEKLFF. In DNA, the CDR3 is TGTGCCACCAGCAGCTCGCCTGCAACTAATGAAAAACTGTTTTTT.